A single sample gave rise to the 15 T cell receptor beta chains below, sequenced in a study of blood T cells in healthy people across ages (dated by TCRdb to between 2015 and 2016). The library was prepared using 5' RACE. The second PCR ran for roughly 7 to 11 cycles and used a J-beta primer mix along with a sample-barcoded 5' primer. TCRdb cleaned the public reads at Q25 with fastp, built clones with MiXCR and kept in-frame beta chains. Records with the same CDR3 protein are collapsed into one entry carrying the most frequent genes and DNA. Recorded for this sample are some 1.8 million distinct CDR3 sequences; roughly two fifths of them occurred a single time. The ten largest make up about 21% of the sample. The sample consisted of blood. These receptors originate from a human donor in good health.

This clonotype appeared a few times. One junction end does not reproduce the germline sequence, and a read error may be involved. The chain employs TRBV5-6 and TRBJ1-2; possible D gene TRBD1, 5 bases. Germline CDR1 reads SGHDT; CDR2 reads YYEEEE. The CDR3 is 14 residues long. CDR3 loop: CASSLGDLNYGYTF. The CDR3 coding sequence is TGTGCCAGCAGTTTGGGGGACCTTAACTATGGCTACACCTTC.

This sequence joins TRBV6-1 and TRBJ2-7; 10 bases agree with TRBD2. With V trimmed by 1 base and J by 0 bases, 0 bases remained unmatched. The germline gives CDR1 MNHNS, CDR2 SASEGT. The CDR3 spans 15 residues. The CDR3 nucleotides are TGTGCCAGCAGTGAAGTAGCGGGGGGCTCCTACGAGCAGTACTTC. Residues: CASSEVAGGSYEQYF.

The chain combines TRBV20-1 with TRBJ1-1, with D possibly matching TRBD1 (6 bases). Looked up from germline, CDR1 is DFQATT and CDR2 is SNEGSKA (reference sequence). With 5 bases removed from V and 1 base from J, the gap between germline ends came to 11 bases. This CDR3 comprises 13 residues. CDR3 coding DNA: TGCAGTGCTCTAAACAGGGCGAACACTGAAGCTTTCTTT. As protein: CSALNRANTEAFF.

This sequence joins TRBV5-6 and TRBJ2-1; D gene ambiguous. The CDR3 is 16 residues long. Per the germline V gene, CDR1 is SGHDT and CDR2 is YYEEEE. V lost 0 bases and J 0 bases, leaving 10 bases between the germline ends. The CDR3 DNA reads TGTGCCAGCAGCTTGGAGGTCTCCTACTCCTACAATGAGCAGTTCTTC. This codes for CASSLEVSYSYNEQFF. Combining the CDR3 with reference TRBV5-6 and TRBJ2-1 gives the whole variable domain DAGVTQSPTHLIKTRGQQVTLRCSPKSGHDTVSWYQQALGQGPQFIFQYYEEEERQRGNFPDRFSGHQFPNYSSELNVNALLLGDSALYLCASSLEVSYSYNEQFFGPGTRLTVL.

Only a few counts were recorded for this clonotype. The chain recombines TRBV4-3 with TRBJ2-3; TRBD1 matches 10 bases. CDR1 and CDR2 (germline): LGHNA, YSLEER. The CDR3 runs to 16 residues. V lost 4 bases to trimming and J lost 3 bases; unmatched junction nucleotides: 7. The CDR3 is CASSRDRGRGTDTQYF. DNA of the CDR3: TGCGCCAGCAGCCGAGACAGGGGGCGCGGAACAGATACGCAGTATTTT.

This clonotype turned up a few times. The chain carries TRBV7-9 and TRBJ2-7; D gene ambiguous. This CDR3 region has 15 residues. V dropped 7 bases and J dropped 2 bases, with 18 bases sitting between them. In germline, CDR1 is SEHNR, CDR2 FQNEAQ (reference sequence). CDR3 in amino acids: CASTPDVLDTYEQYF. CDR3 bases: TGTGCCAGCACCCCGGACGTCCTTGATACCTACGAGCAGTACTTC.

The CDR3 loop reads CSARDNGRDTQYF. The DNA for the CDR3 is TGCAGTGCTAGAGACAACGGCCGCGATACGCAGTATTTT. This chain uses TRBV20-1 with TRBJ2-3; no definite D call. Germline assignment: CDR1 DFQATT and CDR2 SNEGSKA (reference sequence). V shed 0 bases and J shed 6 bases, with 10 bases lying between them. The CDR3 spans 13 residues.

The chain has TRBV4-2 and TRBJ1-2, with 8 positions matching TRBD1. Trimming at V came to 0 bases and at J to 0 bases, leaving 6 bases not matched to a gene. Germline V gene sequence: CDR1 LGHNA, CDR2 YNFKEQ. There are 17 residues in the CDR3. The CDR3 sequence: CASSQDTGGIANYGYTF. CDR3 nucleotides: TGTGCCAGCAGCCAAGATACAGGGGGAATAGCTAACTATGGCTACACCTTC.

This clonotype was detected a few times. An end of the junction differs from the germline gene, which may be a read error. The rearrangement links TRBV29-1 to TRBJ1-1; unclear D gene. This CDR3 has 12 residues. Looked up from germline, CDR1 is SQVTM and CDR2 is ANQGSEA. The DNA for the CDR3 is TGCAGCGTTGAAGGCTTTAACAGTGAAGCTTTCTTT. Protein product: CSVEGFNSEAFF.

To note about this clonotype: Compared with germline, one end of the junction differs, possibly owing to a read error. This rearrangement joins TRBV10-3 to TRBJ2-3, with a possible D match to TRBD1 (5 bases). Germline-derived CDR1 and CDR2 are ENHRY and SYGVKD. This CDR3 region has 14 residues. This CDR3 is CAISESWPGDTQYF. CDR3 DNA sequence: TGTGCCATCAGCGAGTCCTGGCCAGGGGATACGCAGTATTTT.

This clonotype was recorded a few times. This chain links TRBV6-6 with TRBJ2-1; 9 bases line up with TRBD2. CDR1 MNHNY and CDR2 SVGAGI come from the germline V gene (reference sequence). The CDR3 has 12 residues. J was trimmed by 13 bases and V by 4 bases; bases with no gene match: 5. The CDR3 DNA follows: TGTGCCAGCAGTTCGGGCGGGGGGGCCCAGTTCTTC. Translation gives CASSSGGGAQFF.

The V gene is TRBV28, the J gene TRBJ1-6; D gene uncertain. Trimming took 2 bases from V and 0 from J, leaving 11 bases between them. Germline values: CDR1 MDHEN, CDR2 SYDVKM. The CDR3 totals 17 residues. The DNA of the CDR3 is TGTGCCAGCAGTTTAGGAGGCGTCAGCTCCTATAATTCACCCCTCCACTTT. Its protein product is CASSLGGVSSYNSPLHF.

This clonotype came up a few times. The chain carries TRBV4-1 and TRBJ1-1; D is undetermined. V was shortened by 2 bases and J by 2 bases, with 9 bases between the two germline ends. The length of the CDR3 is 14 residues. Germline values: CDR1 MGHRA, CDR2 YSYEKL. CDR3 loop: CASSQPQGNTEAFF. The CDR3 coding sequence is TGCGCCAGCAGCCAACCCCAAGGCAACACTGAAGCTTTCTTT.

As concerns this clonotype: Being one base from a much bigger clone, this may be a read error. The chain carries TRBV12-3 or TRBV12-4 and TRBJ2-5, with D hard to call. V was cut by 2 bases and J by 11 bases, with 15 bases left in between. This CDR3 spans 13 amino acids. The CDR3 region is CASSLTNRNEQYF. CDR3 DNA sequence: TGTGCCAGCAGTTTAACAAACCGGAATGAGCAGTACTTC.

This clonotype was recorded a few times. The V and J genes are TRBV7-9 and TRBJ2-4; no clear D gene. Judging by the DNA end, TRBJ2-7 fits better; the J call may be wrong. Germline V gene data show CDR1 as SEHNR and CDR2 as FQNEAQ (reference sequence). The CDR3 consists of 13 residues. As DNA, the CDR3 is TGTGCCAGCACCAAGAGTGTGGAGTCCGAGCAGTACTTC. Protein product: CASTKSVESEQYF.